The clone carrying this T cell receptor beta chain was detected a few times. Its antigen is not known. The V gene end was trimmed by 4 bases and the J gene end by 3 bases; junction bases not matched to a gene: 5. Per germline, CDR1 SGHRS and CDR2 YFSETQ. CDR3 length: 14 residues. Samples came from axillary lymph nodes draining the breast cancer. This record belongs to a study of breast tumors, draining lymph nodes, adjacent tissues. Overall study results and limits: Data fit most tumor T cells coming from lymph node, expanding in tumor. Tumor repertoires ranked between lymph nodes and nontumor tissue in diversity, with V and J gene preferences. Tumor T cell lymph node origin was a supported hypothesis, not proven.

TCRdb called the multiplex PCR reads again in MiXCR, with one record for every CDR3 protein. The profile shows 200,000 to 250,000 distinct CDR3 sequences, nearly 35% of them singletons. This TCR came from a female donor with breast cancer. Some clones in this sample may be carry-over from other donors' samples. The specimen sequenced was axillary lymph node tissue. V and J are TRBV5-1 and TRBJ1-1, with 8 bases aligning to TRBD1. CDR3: CASSLRTGYTEAFF. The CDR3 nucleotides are TGCGCCAGCAGCCTAAGGACAGGGTACACTGAAGCTTTCTTT.